This TCR beta chain emerged from a study of blood T cell repertoires in COVID-19. For the study at large: The study drew acute and convalescent COVID-19 samples from the United States, Italy and Spain. The analysed material was cDNA or gDNA that came from T cells, B-cell-depleted T cells, or PBMCs.

CDR1 and CDR2 from the germline V gene are KGHSH and LQKENI. The J segment lost 2 bases and the V segment lost 2 bases, leaving 3 bases of the junction unmatched. This CDR3 is built from 16 residues. The repertoire was sequenced with immunoSEQ multiplex PCR; TCRdb's copy has only in-frame clones and lacks some. This table holds nearly 100,000 clones, 86% found once. The origin of this receptor is a man at least 80 years old with acute or convalescent COVID-19. Sample: peripheral blood. The chain joins TRBV18 to TRBJ2-5, with TRBD1 matching 12 bases. The CDR3 loop reads CASSPGTGGGQETQYF. DNA for the CDR3: TGTGCCAGCTCACCAGGGACAGGGGGCGGACAAGAGACCCAGTACTTC.